These T cell receptor beta chains were read from a single sample in a study of a mutant IDH1 vaccine in newly diagnosed glioma. Produced via immunoSEQ multiplex PCR; TCRdb's table is partial and in-frame only. Of approximately 100,000 clones listed, about 90% are singletons. The source was PBMCs, collected from a glioma patient treated with radiotherapy, temozolomide or both. The receptor set was obtained from a woman aged 45-60 years with glioma. Both conserved end residues are part of each CDR3. Fields, in order: D gene, J gene, V gene, CDR3 protein. A D gene is named only where the DNA matches it firmly.

>.|TRBJ1-2|TRBV13
CASSLQGNNYGYTF
>TRBD2|TRBJ2-3|TRBV18
CASSSGTSGPTDTQYF
>.|TRBJ1-1|TRBV28
CASSQSVAFF
>.|TRBJ1-5|TRBV28
CASSGYRDASNQPQHF
>TRBD1|TRBJ2-7|TRBV6-6
CASSARDSGDEQYF
>.|TRBJ2-3|TRBV7-9
CASSNGVSTSTLSTDTQYF
>TRBD1|TRBJ2-7|TRBV10-3
CATLTGDISYEQYF
>.|TRBJ2-1|TRBV27
CASNSGYTYNEQFF
>.|TRBJ1-1|TRBV27
CASSLYRNTEAFF
>.|TRBJ1-5|TRBV7-8
CASSLKAALSNQPQHF
>.|TRBJ2-2|TRBV11-2
CASSSGVGLFF
>TRBD2|TRBJ2-1|TRBV18
CASSPRYPSGRPYEQFF
>.|TRBJ1-6|TRBV15
CATSRSTRISYNSPLHF
>.|TRBJ2-2|TRBV28
CASSFVTGRTGELFF
>.|TRBJ2-7|TRBV10-1
CASSERITYEQYF
>.|TRBJ2-7|TRBV6-6
CASRAGTQGEQYF
>TRBD1|TRBJ1-1|TRBV9
CASSARQGILENTEAFF
>TRBD1|TRBJ2-3|TRBV6-5
CASSQSPGQKQYF
>.|TRBJ1-6|TRBV7-9
CASTEDRLASPLHF
>TRBD1|TRBJ1-1|TRBV28
CASRNQGQGNTEAFF
>TRBD2|TRBJ2-1|TRBV11-3
CASSSGGPGGNEQFF
>TRBD1|TRBJ2-5|TRBV18
CASSPPRTGKETQYF
>.|.|TRBV7-8
CASSGSSYEQYF
>.|TRBJ2-7|TRBV10-2
CASSAGQRIGEQYF
>TRBD2|TRBJ2-2|TRBV29-1
CSAVLTSGNTGELFF
>TRBD1|TRBJ2-5|TRBV6-5
CASSYTGQGAWETQYF
>.|TRBJ1-1|TRBV25-1
CASKEITEAFF
>.|TRBJ2-1|TRBV14
CASSQEQNSYNEQFF
>TRBD2|TRBJ2-1|TRBV5-5
CASSPTSAAPRNEQFF
>.|TRBJ1-5|TRBV6-1
CASSDYRDQPQHF
>TRBD1|TRBJ2-5|TRBV27
CASSLSGTGWETQYF
>TRBD1|TRBJ1-1|TRBV28
CASRRGQANTEAFF
>.|TRBJ2-1|TRBV5-1
CASSSGRGNEQFF
>.|TRBJ1-5|TRBV29-1
CSAATGLNQPQHF
>TRBD1|TRBJ2-5|TRBV7-6
CASSLATGSFGETQYF
>.|TRBJ1-1|TRBV10-3
CAIAADTEAFF
>.|TRBJ2-1|TRBV7-3
CASRPTDSNNEQFF
>TRBD2|TRBJ2-7|TRBV5-1
CASSLESGRSGEQYF
>.|TRBJ2-6|TRBV5-8
CASTLTDFWDSGANVLTF
>TRBD2|TRBJ2-6|TRBV28
CASSRTSGSSGANVLTF
>TRBD2|TRBJ2-2|TRBV7-6
CASRRASPGTSGRGELFF
>.|TRBJ1-6|TRBV4-2
CASSQEPGNPLHF
>.|TRBJ1-1|TRBV6-5
CASSETRNTEAFF
>TRBD1|TRBJ1-3|TRBV7-2
CASSSGQSGNTIYF
>.|TRBJ2-7|TRBV21-1
CAKNPSEQYF
>TRBD2|TRBJ2-7|TRBV13
CASSTKTSGKATFSYEQYF
>TRBD1|TRBJ2-3|TRBV27
CASSYRGHDTQYF
>.|TRBJ2-1|TRBV19
CASSTLYTGDEQFF